This T cell receptor (beta chain) was recorded in a study of T cells in localized non-small cell lung cancer. Study-wide findings and caveats: Only one tumor region went through sequencing, so heterogeneity may still be there. A denser population of T cells in blood accompanied longer overall survival. Median detection of top 100 tumor clones in adjacent lung was about 52 clones.

As to this clone: As yet, its antigen is unknown.

The repertoire was sequenced with immunoSEQ multiplex PCR; TCRdb's copy has only in-frame clones and lacks some. The table shows roughly 1,400 clones, with more than 20% occurring only once. The germline V gene encodes CDR1 WSHSY and CDR2 SAAADI. V dropped 3 bases and J dropped 7 bases, with 13 bases sitting between them. The CDR3 runs 14 residues. The sequencing used lung tumor tissue, collected before any cancer treatment. The chain uses TRBV10-2 and TRBJ1-5, with D hard to call. The TCR sequence derives from a male donor older than 55 with stage III squamous cell lung carcinoma. The CDR3 protein is CASSDIPWNQPQHF. The CDR3 region has the DNA TGCGCCAGCAGTGATATCCCGTGGAACCAGCCCCAGCATTTT.